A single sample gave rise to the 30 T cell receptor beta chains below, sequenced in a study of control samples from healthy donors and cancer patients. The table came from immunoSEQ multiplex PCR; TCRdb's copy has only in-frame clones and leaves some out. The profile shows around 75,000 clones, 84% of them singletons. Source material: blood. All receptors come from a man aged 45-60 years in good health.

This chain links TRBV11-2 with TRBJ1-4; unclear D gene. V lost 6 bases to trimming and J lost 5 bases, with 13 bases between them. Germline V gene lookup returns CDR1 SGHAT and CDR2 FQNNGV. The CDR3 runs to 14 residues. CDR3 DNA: TGTGCCAGCAGTTTTGACTGGGGAAATGAAAAACTGTTTTTT. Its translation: CASSFDWGNEKLFF.

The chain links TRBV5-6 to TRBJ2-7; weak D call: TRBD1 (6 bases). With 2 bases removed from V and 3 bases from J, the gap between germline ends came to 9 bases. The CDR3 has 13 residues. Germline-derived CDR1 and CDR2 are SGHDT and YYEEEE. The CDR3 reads CASSFQGIYEQYF. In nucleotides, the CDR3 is TGTGCCAGCAGCTTTCAGGGGATCTACGAGCAGTACTTC.

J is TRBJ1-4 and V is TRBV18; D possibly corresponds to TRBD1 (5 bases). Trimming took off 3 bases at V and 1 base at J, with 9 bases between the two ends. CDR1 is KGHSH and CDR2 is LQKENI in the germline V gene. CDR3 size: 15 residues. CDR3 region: CASSPEGKTNEKLFF. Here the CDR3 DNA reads TGTGCCAGCTCACCGGAGGGGAAAACTAATGAAAAACTGTTTTTT.

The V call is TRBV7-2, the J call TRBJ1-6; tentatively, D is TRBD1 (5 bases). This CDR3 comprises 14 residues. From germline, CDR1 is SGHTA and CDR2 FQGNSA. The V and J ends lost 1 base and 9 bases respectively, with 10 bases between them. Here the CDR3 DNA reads TGTGCCAGCAGCTTAGGGGGGTTCGGTTCACCCCTCCACTTT. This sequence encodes CASSLGGFGSPLHF.

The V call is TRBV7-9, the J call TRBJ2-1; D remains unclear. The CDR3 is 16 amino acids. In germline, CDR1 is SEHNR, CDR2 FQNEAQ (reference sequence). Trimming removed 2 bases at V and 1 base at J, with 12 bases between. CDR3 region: CASSLLVSSSYNEQFF. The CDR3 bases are TGTGCCAGCAGCTTACTTGTGTCCAGTTCCTACAATGAGCAGTTCTTC. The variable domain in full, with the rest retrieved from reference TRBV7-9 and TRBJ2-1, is DTGVSQNPRHKITKRGQNVTFRCDPISEHNRLYWYRQTLGQGPEFLTYFQNEAQLEKSRLLSDRFSAERPKGSFSTLEIQRTEQGDSAMYLCASSLLVSSSYNEQFFGPGTRLTVL.

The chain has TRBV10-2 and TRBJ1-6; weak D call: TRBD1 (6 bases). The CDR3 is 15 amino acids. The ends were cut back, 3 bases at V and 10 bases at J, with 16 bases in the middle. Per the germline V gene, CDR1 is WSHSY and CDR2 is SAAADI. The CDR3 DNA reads TGCGCCAGCAGTGATCTAGTCAGGGGTGAATCACCCCTCCACTTT. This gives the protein CASSDLVRGESPLHF.

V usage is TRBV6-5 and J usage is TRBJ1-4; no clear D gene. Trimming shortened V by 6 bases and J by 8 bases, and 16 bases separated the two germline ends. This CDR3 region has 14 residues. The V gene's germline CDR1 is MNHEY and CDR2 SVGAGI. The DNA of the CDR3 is TGTGCCAGCAGCCCAGCCGAGGGTCCCGAAAAACTGTTTTTT. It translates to CASSPAEGPEKLFF.

The CDR3 DNA reads TGCGCCAGCAGGCTCACCGGGGCGAACACTGAAGCTTTCTTT. Its protein product is CASRLTGANTEAFF. The chain uses TRBV5-1 and TRBJ1-1; perhaps TRBD1 as D (5 bases). The CDR3 contains 14 residues. Between the trimmed V and J ends, which lost 5 bases and 1 base, there was a span of 12 bases. The V gene's germline CDR1 is SGHRS and CDR2 YFSETQ.

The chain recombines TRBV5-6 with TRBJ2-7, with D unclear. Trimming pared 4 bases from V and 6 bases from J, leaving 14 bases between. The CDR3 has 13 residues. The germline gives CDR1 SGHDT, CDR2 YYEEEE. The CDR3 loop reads CASSATMFSEQYF. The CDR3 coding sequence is TGTGCCAGCAGCGCGACGATGTTCTCCGAGCAGTACTTC. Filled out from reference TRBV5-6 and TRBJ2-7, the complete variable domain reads DAGVTQSPTHLIKTRGQQVTLRCSPKSGHDTVSWYQQALGQGPQFIFQYYEEEERQRGNFPDRFSGHQFPNYSSELNVNALLLGDSALYLCASSATMFSEQYFGPGTRLTVT.

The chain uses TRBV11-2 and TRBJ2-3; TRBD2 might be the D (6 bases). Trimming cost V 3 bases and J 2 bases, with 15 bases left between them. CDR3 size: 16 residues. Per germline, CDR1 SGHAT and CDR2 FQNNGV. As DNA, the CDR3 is TGTGCCAGCAGCTTCCCCGGGACTCATTTCACAGATACGCAGTATTTT. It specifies CASSFPGTHFTDTQYF.

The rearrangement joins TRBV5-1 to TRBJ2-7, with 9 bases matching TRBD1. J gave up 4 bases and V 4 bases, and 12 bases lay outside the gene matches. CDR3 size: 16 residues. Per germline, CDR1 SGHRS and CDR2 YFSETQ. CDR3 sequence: CASSPQGGTGLYEQYF. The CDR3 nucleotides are TGCGCCAGCAGCCCACAGGGGGGGACAGGGTTGTACGAGCAGTACTTC.

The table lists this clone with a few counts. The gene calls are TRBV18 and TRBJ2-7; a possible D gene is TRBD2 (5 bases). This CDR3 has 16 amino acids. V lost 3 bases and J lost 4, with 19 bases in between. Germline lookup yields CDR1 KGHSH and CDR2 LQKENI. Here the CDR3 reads CASSPPIGLEGYEQYF. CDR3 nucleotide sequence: TGTGCCAGCTCACCTCCCATAGGTCTAGAGGGATACGAGCAGTACTTC.

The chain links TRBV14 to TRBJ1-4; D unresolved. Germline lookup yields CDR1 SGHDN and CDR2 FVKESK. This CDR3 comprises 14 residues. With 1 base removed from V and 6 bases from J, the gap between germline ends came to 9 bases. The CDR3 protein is CASSQVGGYEKLFF. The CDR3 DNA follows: TGTGCCAGCAGCCAAGTGGGTGGTTATGAAAAACTGTTTTTT.

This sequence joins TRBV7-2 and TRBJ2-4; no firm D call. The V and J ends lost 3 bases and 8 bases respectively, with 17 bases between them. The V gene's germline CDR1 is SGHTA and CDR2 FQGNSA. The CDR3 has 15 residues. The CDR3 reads CASSFTPDDGDIQYF. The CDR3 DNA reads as TGTGCCAGCAGCTTTACTCCGGACGATGGGGACATTCAGTACTTC.

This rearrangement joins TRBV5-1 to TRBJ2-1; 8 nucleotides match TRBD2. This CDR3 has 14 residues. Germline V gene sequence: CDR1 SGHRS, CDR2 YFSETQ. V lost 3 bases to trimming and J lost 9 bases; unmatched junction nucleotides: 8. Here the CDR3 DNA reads TGCGCCAGCAGCTCGGGACTAGAGGGCCGTGAGCAGTTCTTC. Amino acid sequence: CASSSGLEGREQFF.

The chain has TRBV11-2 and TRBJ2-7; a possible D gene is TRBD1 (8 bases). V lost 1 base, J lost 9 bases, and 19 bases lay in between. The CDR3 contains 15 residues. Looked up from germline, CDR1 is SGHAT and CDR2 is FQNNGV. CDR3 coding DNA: TGTGCCAGCAGCTTAGCACTCGGACAGGGAGGGTGGCAGTACTTC. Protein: CASSLALGQGGWQYF. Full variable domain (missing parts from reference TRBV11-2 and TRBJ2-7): EAGVAQSPRYKIIEKRQSVAFWCNPISGHATLYWYQQILGQGPKLLIQFQNNGVVDDSQLPKDRFSAERLKGVDSTLKIQPAKLEDSAVYLCASSLALGQGGWQYFGPGTRLTVT.

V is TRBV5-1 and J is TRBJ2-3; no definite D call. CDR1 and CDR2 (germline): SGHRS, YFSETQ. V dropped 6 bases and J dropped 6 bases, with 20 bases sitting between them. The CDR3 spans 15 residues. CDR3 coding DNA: TGCGCCAGCACCACCTCATGGGGAAGTTCCGATACGCAGTATTTT. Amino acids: CASTTSWGSSDTQYF.

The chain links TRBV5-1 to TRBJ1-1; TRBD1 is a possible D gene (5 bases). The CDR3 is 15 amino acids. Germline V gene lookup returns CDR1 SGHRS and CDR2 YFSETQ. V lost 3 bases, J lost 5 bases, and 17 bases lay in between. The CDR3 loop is CASSSIDSAITEAFF. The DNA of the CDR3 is TGCGCCAGCAGCTCCATTGACAGTGCGATTACTGAAGCTTTCTTT.

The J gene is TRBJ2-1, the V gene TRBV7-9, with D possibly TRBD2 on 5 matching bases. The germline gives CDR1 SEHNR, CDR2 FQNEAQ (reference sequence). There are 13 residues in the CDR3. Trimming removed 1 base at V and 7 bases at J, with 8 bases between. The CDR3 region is CASSLVGENEQFF. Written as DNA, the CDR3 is TGTGCCAGCAGCTTAGTGGGAGAGAATGAGCAGTTCTTC. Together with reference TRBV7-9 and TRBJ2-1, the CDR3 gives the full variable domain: DTGVSQNPRHKITKRGQNVTFRCDPISEHNRLYWYRQTLGQGPEFLTYFQNEAQLEKSRLLSDRFSAERPKGSFSTLEIQRTEQGDSAMYLCASSLVGENEQFFGPGTRLTVL.

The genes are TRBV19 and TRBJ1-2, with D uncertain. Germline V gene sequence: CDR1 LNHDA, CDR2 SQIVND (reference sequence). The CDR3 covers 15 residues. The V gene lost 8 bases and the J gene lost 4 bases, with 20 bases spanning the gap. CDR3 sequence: CASSEDRRKSYGYTF. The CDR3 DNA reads TGTGCCAGTTCTGAGGACCGAAGAAAATCCTATGGCTACACCTTC.

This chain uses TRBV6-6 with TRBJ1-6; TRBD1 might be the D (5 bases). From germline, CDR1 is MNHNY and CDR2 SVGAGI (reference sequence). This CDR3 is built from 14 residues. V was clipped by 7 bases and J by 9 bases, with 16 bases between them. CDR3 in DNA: TGTGCCAGCAAGTTCCCGGGACCCGGTTCACCCCTCCACTTT. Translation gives CASKFPGPGSPLHF.

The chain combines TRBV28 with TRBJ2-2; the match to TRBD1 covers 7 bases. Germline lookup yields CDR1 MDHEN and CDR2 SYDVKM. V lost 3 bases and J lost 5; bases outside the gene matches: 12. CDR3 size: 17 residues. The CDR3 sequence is CASSLQLTGDRTGELFF. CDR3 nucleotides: TGTGCCAGCAGTTTGCAGCTTACAGGGGATCGAACCGGGGAGCTGTTTTTT. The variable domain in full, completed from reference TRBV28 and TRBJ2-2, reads DVKVTQSSRYLVKRTGEKVFLECVQDMDHENMFWYRQDPGLGLRLIYFSYDVKMKEKGDIPEGYSVSREKKERFSLILESASTNQTSMYLCASSLQLTGDRTGELFFGEGSRLTVL.

CDR3 in amino acids: CASSLGQGGYTF. In DNA form, the CDR3 reads TGCGCCAGCAGCTTGGGACAGGGTGGCTACACCTTC. This sequence joins TRBV4-3 and TRBJ1-2; TRBD1 agrees at 9 bases. Germline V gene data show CDR1 as LGHNA and CDR2 as YSLEER. The junction had 2 bases not matched to a gene; V was cut back by 5 bases and J by 7 bases. This CDR3 comprises 12 residues.

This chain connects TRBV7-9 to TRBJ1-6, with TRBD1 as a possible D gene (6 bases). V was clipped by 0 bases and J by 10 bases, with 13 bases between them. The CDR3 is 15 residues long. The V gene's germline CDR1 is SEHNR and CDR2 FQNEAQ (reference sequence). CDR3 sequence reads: CASSLASGAVSPLHF. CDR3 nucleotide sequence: TGTGCCAGCAGCTTAGCATCGGGGGCGGTCTCACCCCTCCACTTT. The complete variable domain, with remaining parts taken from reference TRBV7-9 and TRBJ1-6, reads DTGVSQNPRHKITKRGQNVTFRCDPISEHNRLYWYRQTLGQGPEFLTYFQNEAQLEKSRLLSDRFSAERPKGSFSTLEIQRTEQGDSAMYLCASSLASGAVSPLHFGNGTRLTVT.

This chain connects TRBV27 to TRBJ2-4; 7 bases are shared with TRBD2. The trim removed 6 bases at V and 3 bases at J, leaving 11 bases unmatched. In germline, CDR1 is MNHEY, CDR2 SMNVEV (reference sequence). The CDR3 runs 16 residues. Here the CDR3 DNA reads TGTGCCAGCAGCCCGAAGCGGGATAGTGGCAAAAACATTCAGTACTTC. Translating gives CASSPKRDSGKNIQYF.

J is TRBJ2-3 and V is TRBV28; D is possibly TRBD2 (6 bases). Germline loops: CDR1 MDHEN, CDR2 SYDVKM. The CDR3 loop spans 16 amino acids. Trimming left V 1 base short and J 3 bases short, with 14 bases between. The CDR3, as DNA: TGTGCCAGCAGTTTATCTGCGGGATACGGAACAGATACGCAGTATTTT. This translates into CASSLSAGYGTDTQYF. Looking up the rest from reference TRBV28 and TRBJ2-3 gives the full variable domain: DVKVTQSSRYLVKRTGEKVFLECVQDMDHENMFWYRQDPGLGLRLIYFSYDVKMKEKGDIPEGYSVSREKKERFSLILESASTNQTSMYLCASSLSAGYGTDTQYFGPGTRLTVL.

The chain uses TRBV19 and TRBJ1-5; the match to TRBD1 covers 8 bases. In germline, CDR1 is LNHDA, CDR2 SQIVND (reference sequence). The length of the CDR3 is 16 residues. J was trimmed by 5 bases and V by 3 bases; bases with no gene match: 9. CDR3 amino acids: CASSMRPGGVYQPQHF. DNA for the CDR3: TGTGCCAGTAGTATGAGACCAGGGGGCGTTTATCAGCCCCAGCATTTT.

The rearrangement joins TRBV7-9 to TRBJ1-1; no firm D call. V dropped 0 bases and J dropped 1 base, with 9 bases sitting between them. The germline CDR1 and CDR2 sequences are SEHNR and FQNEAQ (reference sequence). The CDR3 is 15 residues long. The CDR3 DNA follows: TGTGCCAGCAGCTTAGCGGAGGGTAGGAACACTGAAGCTTTCTTT. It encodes CASSLAEGRNTEAFF.

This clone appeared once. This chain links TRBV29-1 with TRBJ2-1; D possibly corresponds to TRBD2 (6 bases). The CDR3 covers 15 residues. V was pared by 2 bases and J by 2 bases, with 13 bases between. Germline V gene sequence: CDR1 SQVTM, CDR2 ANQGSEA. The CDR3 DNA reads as TGCAGCGTTGAAACGCGGGACGAAGCCTACAATGAGCAGTTCTTC. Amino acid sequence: CSVETRDEAYNEQFF.

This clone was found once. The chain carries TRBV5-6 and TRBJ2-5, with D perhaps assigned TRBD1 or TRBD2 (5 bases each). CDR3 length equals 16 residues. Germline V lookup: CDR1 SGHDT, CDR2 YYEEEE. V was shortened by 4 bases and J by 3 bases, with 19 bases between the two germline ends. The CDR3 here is CASSLDGTLRKETQYF. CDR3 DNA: TGTGCCAGCAGCCTGGATGGGACCCTACGAAAAGAGACCCAGTACTTC.